Listed below are T cell receptor beta chains from one sample, sequenced in a study of read filtering for tumor transcriptome and immune sequencing. Each CDR3 protein is one row after TCRdb ran MiXCR on the reads. The sample lists 30,000 to 45,000 distinct CDR3 sequences; around an eighth were seen once. Sequencing input: a population of CD138-negative cells sorted from bone marrow. The receptors shown here come from a donor at least 40 years old with multiple myeloma. Each CDR3 is given with its conserved first and last residue. The D gene is left open where the match is weak. Only some rows state a clone size, as once, few, many or a class for expanded clones.

d_call	j_call	v_call	clone_size	cdr3_nt	cdr3_aa
NA	TRBJ2-1	TRBV12-3/TRBV12-4	many	TGTGCCAGCAGCCCCCCAGTGGGCACGGAGCAGTTCTTC	CASSPPVGTEQFF
NA	TRBJ2-7	TRBV16	many	TGTGCCAGCAGCCAATCAGGGTTCCACGAGCAGTACTTC	CASSQSGFHEQYF
NA	TRBJ1-5	TRBV4-1	many	TGCGCCAGCAGCCAACTCGGACGGGGAAATAGCAATCAGCCCCAGCATTTT	CASSQLGRGNSNQPQHF
NA	TRBJ1-5	TRBV3-1	many	TGTGCCAGCAGCCAAAGATCCTATAGCAATCAGCCCCAGCATTTT	CASSQRSYSNQPQHF
NA	TRBJ1-3	TRBV6-2/TRBV6-3	many	TGTGCCTCCCGGCGGGGAAACACCATATATTTT	CASRRGNTIYF
NA	TRBJ2-5	TRBV15	many	TGTGCCACCAGCAGACTTCTTGAGGGGGGCCAAGAGACCCAGTACTTC	CATSRLLEGGQETQYF
TRBD2	TRBJ2-3	TRBV7-6	many	TGTGCCAGCAGCTTAGGCGGGGGGGACACAGATACGCAGTATTTT	CASSLGGGDTDTQYF
NA	TRBJ2-7	TRBV29-1	many	TGCAGCGTTGGGGCTAGAATCCACGAGCAGTACTTC	CSVGARIHEQYF
NA	TRBJ2-1	TRBV7-6	many	TGTGCCAGCAGCCCAGGAGACGGACACAATGAGCAGTTCTTC	CASSPGDGHNEQFF
NA	TRBJ1-2	TRBV10-3	many	TGTGCCATCAGTGAGTCCCCAGCAGGTTTTACCTTC	CAISESPAGFTF
TRBD2	TRBJ2-7	TRBV5-5	many	TGTGCCAGCGCCCTTGGGGGGGAGCGGAACTACGAGCAGTACTTC	CASALGGERNYEQYF
NA	TRBJ2-7	TRBV20-1	many	TGCAGTGCTAGAGAGCCGGGACCTCTGGACGAGCAGTACTTC	CSAREPGPLDEQYF
NA	TRBJ1-5	TRBV5-6	many	TGTGCCAGCAGCGCGACCAACTTGCGAGGCAATCAGCCCCAGCATTTT	CASSATNLRGNQPQHF
NA	TRBJ1-3	TRBV28	many	TGTGCCAGCAGTTTGGGCAGGGTTGGAAACACCATATATTTT	CASSLGRVGNTIYF
TRBD1	TRBJ2-2	TRBV10-3	few	TGTGCCATCAACCCGGACAGGGACACCGGGGAGCTGTTTTTT	CAINPDRDTGELFF
NA	TRBJ1-1	TRBV18	NA	TGTGCCAGCGCAAGCTCCACTCCCACTGAAGCTTTCTTT	CASASSTPTEAFF
NA	TRBJ2-1	TRBV11-3	many	TGTGCCAGCAGCTTACCGGGTTGGGATGAGCAGTTCTTC	CASSLPGWDEQFF
NA	TRBJ2-4	TRBV2	many	TGTGCCAGCAGTTCCTACGGGGCAGCCTTCCTAAACATTCAGTACTTC	CASSSYGAAFLNIQYF